A selection of T cell receptor beta chains follows, all from one sample in a study of response to subunit inactivated influenza vaccine. TCRdb recomputed calls from the RT-PCR reads with MiXCR, one row per CDR3 protein. The sample lists about 190,000 distinct CDR3 sequences, about an eighth occurring once. The sample consisted of CD8+ T cells sorted from PBMCs, taken more than 4 days after vaccination. The receptors originated from a man over 45 who received an inactivated influenza vaccine. Each CDR3 is given with its conserved first and last residue. Each record gives: D gene, V gene, J gene, clone size, CDR3 length, CDR3 protein, CDR3 DNA. D genes are given only for firm matches. Rows give clone size only sometimes, using once, few, many, or a class for an expanded clone.

d_gene: TRBD2
v_gene: TRBV20-1
j_gene: TRBJ2-7
abundance: few
len: 14
CDR3aa: CSALSRENSYEQYF
CDR3nt: TGCAGTGCTTTGTCGCGGGAGAACTCCTACGAACAGTACTTC

d_gene: TRBD1
v_gene: TRBV20-1
j_gene: TRBJ2-5
abundance: few
len: 14
CDR3aa: CSALGQGGFETQYF
CDR3nt: TGCAGTGCCCTAGGACAGGGAGGATTTGAGACCCAGTACTTC

d_gene: TRBD2
v_gene: TRBV12-3/TRBV12-4
j_gene: TRBJ2-1
abundance: .
len: 16
CDR3aa: CASSQGLGWPYNEQFF
CDR3nt: TGTGCCAGCAGCCAGGGACTAGGATGGCCCTACAATGAGCAGTTCTTC

d_gene: .
v_gene: TRBV4-2
j_gene: TRBJ2-7
abundance: few
len: 14
CDR3aa: CASSRADSGNEQYF
CDR3nt: TGTGCCAGCAGCCGCGCGGACAGCGGCAACGAGCAGTACTTC

d_gene: TRBD1
v_gene: TRBV11-2
j_gene: TRBJ2-5
abundance: .
len: 14
CDR3aa: CASSFRGLGETQYF
CDR3nt: TGTGCCAGCAGCTTCAGGGGGTTGGGAGAGACCCAGTACTTC

d_gene: TRBD2
v_gene: TRBV6-2/TRBV6-3
j_gene: TRBJ2-1
abundance: .
len: 18
CDR3aa: CASSGLAGGPSKGGEQFF
CDR3nt: TGTGCCAGCAGCGGACTAGCGGGAGGGCCCTCGAAGGGGGGGGAGCAGTTCTTC

d_gene: TRBD2
v_gene: TRBV7-9
j_gene: TRBJ2-5
abundance: .
len: 12
CDR3aa: CASSLGLLIQYF
CDR3nt: TGTGCCAGCAGCTTGGGACTACTAATACAGTACTTC

d_gene: .
v_gene: TRBV20-1
j_gene: TRBJ2-1
abundance: .
len: 14
CDR3aa: CSARTISSYNEQFF
CDR3nt: TGCAGTGCAAGGACTATCAGCTCCTACAATGAGCAGTTCTTC

d_gene: TRBD1
v_gene: TRBV11-2
j_gene: TRBJ2-1
abundance: few
len: 16
CDR3aa: CASSHPRDRGLYEQFF
CDR3nt: TGTGCCAGCAGCCACCCGCGGGACAGGGGGCTGTATGAGCAGTTCTTC

d_gene: .
v_gene: TRBV7-6
j_gene: TRBJ1-1
abundance: once
len: 17
CDR3aa: CASSLVASGAMGTEAFF
CDR3nt: TGTGCCAGCAGCTTAGTGGCGAGCGGGGCCATGGGGACTGAAGCTTTCTTT

d_gene: .
v_gene: TRBV6-5
j_gene: TRBJ2-2
abundance: .
len: 18
CDR3aa: CASSYSSWRAGDSGELFF
CDR3nt: TGTGCCAGCAGTTACTCGTCTTGGAGGGCAGGGGACTCCGGGGAGCTGTTTTTT

d_gene: .
v_gene: TRBV29-1
j_gene: TRBJ2-3
abundance: few
len: 12
CDR3aa: CSVDYRADTQYF
CDR3nt: TGCAGCGTTGACTACAGGGCAGATACGCAGTATTTT

d_gene: .
v_gene: TRBV4-1
j_gene: TRBJ1-1
abundance: few
len: 17
CDR3aa: CASSRPPGTGEVTEAFF
CDR3nt: TGCGCCAGCAGCCGACCCCCCGGGACGGGGGAGGTTACTGAAGCTTTCTTT

d_gene: .
v_gene: TRBV27
j_gene: TRBJ2-1
abundance: .
len: 14
CDR3aa: CASSPLTGYNEQFF
CDR3nt: TGTGCCAGCAGTCCCTTGACAGGCTACAATGAGCAGTTCTTC

d_gene: .
v_gene: TRBV4-1
j_gene: TRBJ2-2
abundance: many
len: 15
CDR3aa: CASSPDRLHTGELFF
CDR3nt: TGCGCCAGCAGCCCCGACCGGCTTCACACCGGGGAGCTGTTTTTT

d_gene: .
v_gene: TRBV29-1
j_gene: TRBJ1-1
abundance: .
len: 13
CDR3aa: CSVAEMGGSEAFF
CDR3nt: TGCAGCGTAGCAGAAATGGGGGGGTCTGAAGCTTTCTTT

d_gene: TRBD1
v_gene: TRBV3-1
j_gene: TRBJ2-7
abundance: few
len: 16
CDR3aa: CASSQSLWTGNDEQYF
CDR3nt: TGTGCCAGCAGCCAAAGCCTATGGACAGGGAATGACGAGCAGTACTTC

d_gene: TRBD2
v_gene: TRBV7-9
j_gene: TRBJ2-3
abundance: few
len: 17
CDR3aa: CASRGLAGPLRTDTQYF
CDR3nt: TGTGCCAGCAGAGGACTAGCGGGCCCTTTAAGGACAGATACGCAGTATTTT

d_gene: TRBD1
v_gene: TRBV12-3/TRBV12-4
j_gene: TRBJ1-5
abundance: few
len: 16
CDR3aa: CASSSSTTGGWQPQHF
CDR3nt: TGTGCCAGCAGTTCTTCTACGACAGGGGGCTGGCAGCCCCAGCATTTT

d_gene: TRBD2
v_gene: TRBV7-9
j_gene: TRBJ2-1
abundance: .
len: 17
CDR3aa: CASSLGTESGGRSEQFF
CDR3nt: TGTGCCAGCAGCTTAGGGACGGAGAGCGGGGGGCGGAGTGAGCAGTTCTTC

d_gene: .
v_gene: TRBV18
j_gene: TRBJ1-5
abundance: few
len: 16
CDR3aa: CASSPGAPDSNQPQHF
CDR3nt: TGTGCCAGCTCACCAGGGGCACCTGATAGCAATCAGCCCCAGCATTTT

d_gene: .
v_gene: TRBV14
j_gene: TRBJ2-3
abundance: .
len: 14
CDR3aa: CASSQEFGTDTQYF
CDR3nt: TGTGCCAGCAGCCAAGAGTTCGGCACAGATACGCAGTATTTT

d_gene: .
v_gene: TRBV5-6
j_gene: TRBJ1-1
abundance: many
len: 11
CDR3aa: CASSTGREAFF
CDR3nt: TGTGCCAGCAGCACGGGACGGGAAGCTTTCTTT